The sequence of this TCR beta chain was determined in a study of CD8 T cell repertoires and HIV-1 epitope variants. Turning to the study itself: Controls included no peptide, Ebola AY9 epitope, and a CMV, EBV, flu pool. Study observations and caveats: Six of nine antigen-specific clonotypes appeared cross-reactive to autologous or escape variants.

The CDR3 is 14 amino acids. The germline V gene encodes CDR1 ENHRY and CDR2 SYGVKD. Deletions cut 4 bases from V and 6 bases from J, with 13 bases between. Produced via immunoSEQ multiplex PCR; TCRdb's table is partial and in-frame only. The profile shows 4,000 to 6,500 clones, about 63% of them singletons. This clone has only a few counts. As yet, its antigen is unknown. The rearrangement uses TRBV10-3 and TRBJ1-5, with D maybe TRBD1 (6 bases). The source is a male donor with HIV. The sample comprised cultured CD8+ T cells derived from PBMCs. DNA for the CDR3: TGTGCCATCAGTGCTGTAGGGGGAGGTCAGCCCCAGCATTTT. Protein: CAISAVGGGQPQHF.